The rows below give T cell receptor beta chains drawn from one sample of a study of cytomegalovirus exposure and HLA in healthy donors. Clones were sequenced by immunoSEQ multiplex PCR, and TCRdb holds only the in-frame ones, with some missing. The profile covers about 96,000 clones, with approximately 75% appearing a single time and 11% to 15% taken by the ten largest. Sequenced sample: PBMCs. The receptor set was obtained from a woman in her 70s in good health and CMV-seropositive. CDR3s include the opening cysteine and the closing phenylalanine or tryptophan. The order of the fields is D gene, J gene, clone size, V gene, CDR3 DNA, CDR3 protein. The D gene is left open where the match is weak. Expanded clones are given a class, and other clones once, few, many or no size at all.

>TRBD1|TRBJ2-1|NA|TRBV7-2
TGTGCCAGCAGCTTAGGAGCTCGGGACAGGGGGCGTGTTGAGCAGTTCTTC
CASSLGARDRGRVEQFF
>TRBD1|TRBJ2-2|NA|TRBV19
TGTGCCACCAAAAACAGGGGGAGAGGGACTACCGGGGAGCTGTTTTTT
CATKNRGRGTTGELFF
>TRBD1|TRBJ1-5|NA|TRBV19
TGTGCCAGTAGTATAGAAGTCGGACAGGGGGGATGGGTTAGCAATCAGCCCCAGCATTTT
CASSIEVGQGGWVSNQPQHF
>TRBD1|TRBJ2-2|NA|TRBV11-2
TGTGCCAGCAGCCGAAGGGACAGGGAAGACACCGGGGAGCTGTTTTTT
CASSRRDREDTGELFF
>TRBD1|TRBJ1-5|NA|TRBV30
TGTGCCTGGAGTGTACAGGGGAATCAGCCCCAGCATTTT
CAWSVQGNQPQHF
>TRBD2|TRBJ2-3|few|TRBV7-3
TGTGCCAGCAGCCCCCGGGGACTAGTGACAGATACGCAGTATTTT
CASSPRGLVTDTQYF
>NA|TRBJ1-4|few|TRBV2
TGTGCCACCACGCAAGAACAGGGTTATGAAAAACTGTTTTTT
CATTQEQGYEKLFF
>NA|TRBJ1-4|NA|TRBV6-6
TGTGCCAGCAGCCACCGGGAGGGCTCTAATGAAAAACTGTTTTTT
CASSHREGSNEKLFF
>TRBD2|TRBJ2-7|NA|TRBV18
TGTGCCAGCTCAAAATTCCCCCCCCTGGCCGGTTCCGGACTAGCGGGGGGCTACGAGCAGTACTTC
CASSKFPPLAGSGLAGGYEQYF
>TRBD1|TRBJ2-2|NA|TRBV4-3
TGCGCCAGCAGCCTGGACAGGGCTACCGGGGAGCTGTTTTTT
CASSLDRATGELFF
>NA|TRBJ1-1|NA|TRBV2
TGTGCCAGCTCGTTGAACACTGAAGCTTTCTTT
CASSLNTEAFF
>NA|TRBJ2-5|NA|TRBV7-6
TGTGCCAGCAGCTTACCTTATGAGACCCAGTACTTC
CASSLPYETQYF
>TRBD1|TRBJ2-3|NA|TRBV28
TGTGCCAGCAGTCTTTCGGGACAGGGAACAGATACGCAGTATTTT
CASSLSGQGTDTQYF
>NA|TRBJ1-5|NA|TRBV27
TGTGCCAGCAGTTTTGAGCACAATCAGCCCCAGCATTTT
CASSFEHNQPQHF
>TRBD2|TRBJ2-3|once|TRBV13
TGTGCCAGCAGCGCTCGGACTAGCGGCCGCACAGATACGCAGTATTTT
CASSARTSGRTDTQYF
>TRBD1|TRBJ1-5|few|TRBV27
TGTGCCAGCAGTCAAGGACAGGGTAGACAGCCCCAGCATTTT
CASSQGQGRQPQHF
>NA|TRBJ1-2|NA|TRBV27
TGTGCCAGCAGTAGACATCTGGGGGCGTATGGCTACACCTTC
CASSRHLGAYGYTF
>NA|TRBJ1-5|few|TRBV27
TGTGCCAGCAGTTTAGGAGGGTTAGCGAATCAGCCCCAGCATTTT
CASSLGGLANQPQHF
>NA|TRBJ2-7|NA|TRBV19
TGTGCCAGTAGTCCCCGTGCGGGGTACGAGCAGTACTTC
CASSPRAGYEQYF
>TRBD2|TRBJ2-1|NA|TRBV4-1
TGCGCCAGCAGCCTCAGACTAGCGGGTCTCAATGAGCAGTTCTTC
CASSLRLAGLNEQFF
>TRBD1|TRBJ2-5|once|TRBV10-2
TGCGCCAGCAGTGATAGGACAGGGGCAATGGAGACCCAGTACTTC
CASSDRTGAMETQYF
>TRBD2|TRBJ2-7|NA|TRBV19
TGTGCCAGTAGTATAAAGCGGGGGGTCCTCGACGAGCAGTACTTC
CASSIKRGVLDEQYF
>NA|TRBJ1-4|NA|TRBV7-9
TGTGCCAGCAGCTTCATTGCGCAGGGTGAAAAACTGTTTTTT
CASSFIAQGEKLFF
>TRBD2|TRBJ2-2|few|TRBV27
TGTGCCAGCACCTCCCGGCAAGGGACTAGCGGCCCGTCTAGGGGCACCGGGGAGCTGTTTTTT
CASTSRQGTSGPSRGTGELFF
>TRBD1|TRBJ1-2|NA|TRBV7-8
TGTGCCAGCAGCTTAGCTGCGACAGGGGGAGGTGGGGGCTATGGCTACACCTTC
CASSLAATGGGGGYGYTF
>NA|TRBJ1-1|NA|TRBV7-8
TGTGCCAGCAGCTTAGTCGGGGGGGGGAACACTGAAGCTTTCTTT
CASSLVGGGNTEAFF
>TRBD2|TRBJ2-3|NA|TRBV5-1
TGCGCCAGCAGCAAGGGGACTAGGGGCACAGATACGCAGTATTTT
CASSKGTRGTDTQYF
>TRBD1|TRBJ1-2|NA|TRBV6-1
TGTGATACAGGGGGCCTCGCGAACTATTACAGCTACACCTTC
CDTGGLANYYSYTF
>NA|TRBJ2-7|NA|TRBV7-9
TGTGCCAGCAGCCAAAGCCGAGGACAGCCTACCTACGAGCAGTACTTC
CASSQSRGQPTYEQYF
>NA|TRBJ2-7|NA|TRBV6-5
TGTGCCAGCAGAGGCAGGCTCTACGAGCAGTACTTC
CASRGRLYEQYF
>TRBD1|TRBJ1-6|NA|TRBV18
TGTGCCAGCTCACCTGCTTCAGGGGGAGGAGATTCACCCCTCCACTTT
CASSPASGGGDSPLHF
>TRBD1|TRBJ2-2|NA|TRBV6-5
TGTGCCAGCAGTAGGACAGGGAACACCGGGGAGCTGTTTTTT
CASSRTGNTGELFF
>NA|TRBJ2-7|few|TRBV4-2
TGTGCCAGGAGACAGGGACTTTACGAGCAGTACTTC
CARRQGLYEQYF
>TRBD2|TRBJ2-5|NA|TRBV5-4
TGTGCCAGCAGCAAAGGGACTAGCGGGAATCAAGAGACCCAGTACTTC
CASSKGTSGNQETQYF
>TRBD1|TRBJ1-4|NA|TRBV6-1
TGTGCCACCTCCAGGGGGAGTGAAAAACTGTTTTTT
CATSRGSEKLFF
>TRBD2|TRBJ2-7|NA|TRBV29-1
TGCAGCGCTATACGGACTAGCGGGATGATCGAGCAGTACTTC
CSAIRTSGMIEQYF
>TRBD2|TRBJ2-3|NA|TRBV19
TGTGCCAGTAGTTCTAGCGGGAGGGCTAGGGATACGCAGTATTTT
CASSSSGRARDTQYF
>NA|TRBJ2-2|few|TRBV18
TGTGCCAGCTCGGGCAGGGCAATCGGGGAGCTGTTTTTT
CASSGRAIGELFF
>NA|TRBJ2-2|few|TRBV7-9
TGTGCCAGCAGCTCTACCGGGTACGCCGGGGAGCTGTTTTTT
CASSSTGYAGELFF
>NA|TRBJ1-1|NA|TRBV27
TGTGCCAGCAGTTTTGGTAGGGGAAACACTGAAGCTTTCTTT
CASSFGRGNTEAFF